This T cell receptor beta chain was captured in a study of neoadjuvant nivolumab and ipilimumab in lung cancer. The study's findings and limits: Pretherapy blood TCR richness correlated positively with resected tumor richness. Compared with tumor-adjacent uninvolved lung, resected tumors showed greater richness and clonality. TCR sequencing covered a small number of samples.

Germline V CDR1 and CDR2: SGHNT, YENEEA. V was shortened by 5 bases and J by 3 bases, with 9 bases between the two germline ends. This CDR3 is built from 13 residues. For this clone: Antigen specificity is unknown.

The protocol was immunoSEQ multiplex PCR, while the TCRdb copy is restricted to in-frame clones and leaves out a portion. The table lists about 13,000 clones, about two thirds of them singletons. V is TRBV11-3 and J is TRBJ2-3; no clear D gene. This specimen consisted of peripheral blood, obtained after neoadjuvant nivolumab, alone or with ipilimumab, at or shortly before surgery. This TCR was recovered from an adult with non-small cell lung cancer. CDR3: CASSGVRTDTQYF. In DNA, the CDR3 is TGTGCCAGCAGCGGGGTGAGGACAGATACGCAGTATTTT.